This is a list of T cell receptor beta chains from one sample in a study of blood T cell repertoires in COVID-19. Sequencing was performed with immunoSEQ multiplex PCR; in TCRdb, only in-frame clones are kept and a portion is missing. The sample includes about 210,000 clones, 84% seen only once; the top ten take approximately 8%. Source material: peripheral blood. Receptors were obtained from a woman between 50 and 59 years old with active or convalescent COVID-19. The CDR3 runs from the conserved cysteine through the conserved F or W. Fields, in order: D gene, V gene, J gene, clone size, CDR3 protein, CDR3 DNA. A D gene is named only where the DNA matches it firmly. Where a row states a size, it is once, few, many or the class of an expanded clone; other rows omit it.

d_call: -
v_call: TRBV7-9
j_call: TRBJ2-2
clone_size: -
cdr3_aa: CATLKGSTGELFF
cdr3_nt: TGTGCCACTCTGAAGGGGTCAACCGGGGAGCTGTTTTTT

d_call: TRBD1
v_call: TRBV4-2
j_call: TRBJ1-2
clone_size: -
cdr3_aa: CASSREPGQRLYGYTF
cdr3_nt: TGTGCCAGCAGCCGAGAACCGGGACAGCGACTCTATGGCTACACCTTC

d_call: -
v_call: TRBV5-4
j_call: TRBJ1-2
clone_size: -
cdr3_aa: CASSPGGAYGYTF
cdr3_nt: TGTGCCAGCAGCCCCGGGGGGGCCTATGGCTACACCTTC

d_call: -
v_call: TRBV18
j_call: TRBJ1-3
clone_size: -
cdr3_aa: CASSPSGHSSGNTIYF
cdr3_nt: TGTGCCAGCTCACCATCTGGACACAGCTCTGGAAACACCATATATTTT

d_call: TRBD2
v_call: TRBV25-1
j_call: TRBJ2-1
clone_size: -
cdr3_aa: CASSGNSGRWNEQFF
cdr3_nt: TGTGCCAGCAGTGGAAATAGCGGGAGGTGGAATGAGCAGTTCTTC

d_call: -
v_call: TRBV28
j_call: TRBJ1-4
clone_size: -
cdr3_aa: CASSSRGLGLEKLFF
cdr3_nt: TGTGCCAGCAGTTCACGGGGGTTAGGGCTCGAAAAACTGTTTTTT

d_call: -
v_call: TRBV6-4
j_call: TRBJ1-2
clone_size: -
cdr3_aa: CASSVAGGYGYTF
cdr3_nt: TGTGCCAGCAGTGTGGCGGGCGGCTATGGCTACACCTTC

d_call: -
v_call: TRBV5-1
j_call: TRBJ2-4
clone_size: -
cdr3_aa: CASSLENRENIQYF
cdr3_nt: TGCGCCAGCAGCTTAGAGAACAGAGAAAACATTCAGTACTTC

d_call: -
v_call: TRBV27
j_call: TRBJ1-5
clone_size: few
cdr3_aa: CASPLTGTNQPQHF
cdr3_nt: TGTGCCAGCCCCCTGACAGGAACCAATCAGCCCCAGCATTTT

d_call: -
v_call: TRBV6-1
j_call: TRBJ1-4
clone_size: once
cdr3_aa: CASSDDPGDWEKLFF
cdr3_nt: TGTGCCAGCAGTGACGATCCAGGTGATTGGGAAAAACTGTTTTTT

d_call: -
v_call: TRBV6-5
j_call: TRBJ2-2
clone_size: -
cdr3_aa: CASSYSTGSGTGELFF
cdr3_nt: TGTGCCAGCAGTTACTCTACAGGGAGCGGCACCGGGGAGCTGTTTTTT

d_call: TRBD1
v_call: TRBV12-3/TRBV12-4
j_call: TRBJ2-5
clone_size: -
cdr3_aa: CASRKGAGETQYF
cdr3_nt: TGTGCCAGCAGGAAGGGGGCAGGAGAGACCCAGTACTTC

d_call: -
v_call: TRBV28
j_call: TRBJ2-2
clone_size: -
cdr3_aa: CASSLWARELFF
cdr3_nt: TGTGCCAGCAGTTTATGGGCACGGGAGCTGTTTTTT

d_call: TRBD1
v_call: TRBV6-2/TRBV6-3
j_call: TRBJ1-6
clone_size: -
cdr3_aa: CASSPGGQKNSPLHF
cdr3_nt: TGTGCCAGCAGTCCAGGGGGACAGAAGAATTCACCCCTCCACTTT

d_call: -
v_call: TRBV27
j_call: TRBJ1-6
clone_size: -
cdr3_aa: CASRKGFLAPLHF
cdr3_nt: TGTGCCAGCAGAAAGGGGTTCCTGGCACCCCTCCACTTT

d_call: -
v_call: TRBV5-6
j_call: TRBJ2-4
clone_size: -
cdr3_aa: CASSLGQGLAKNIQYF
cdr3_nt: TGTGCCAGCAGCTTAGGGCAGGGGTTAGCCAAAAACATTCAGTACTTC

d_call: TRBD1
v_call: TRBV28
j_call: TRBJ1-5
clone_size: -
cdr3_aa: CASSRGQGSQPQHF
cdr3_nt: TGTGCCAGCAGTAGAGGACAGGGGAGCCAGCCCCAGCATTTT

d_call: -
v_call: TRBV7-3
j_call: TRBJ1-4
clone_size: few
cdr3_aa: CASSLREDRFDLINEKLFF
cdr3_nt: TGTGCCAGCAGCTTAAGAGAGGACAGATTCGACTTAATTAATGAAAAACTGTTTTTT

d_call: TRBD2
v_call: TRBV2
j_call: TRBJ2-5
clone_size: -
cdr3_aa: CASRGGTGTSGSGAQYF
cdr3_nt: TGTGCCAGCAGGGGGGGGACAGGGACTAGCGGATCCGGGGCCCAGTACTTC

d_call: -
v_call: TRBV25-1
j_call: TRBJ1-1
clone_size: -
cdr3_aa: CASSEGRRNTEAFF
cdr3_nt: TGTGCCAGCAGTGAGGGGAGAAGGAACACTGAAGCTTTCTTT

d_call: TRBD1
v_call: TRBV30
j_call: TRBJ1-2
clone_size: -
cdr3_aa: CAWSSPGQGTNYGYTF
cdr3_nt: TGTGCCTGGAGTTCCCCGGGACAGGGAACTAACTATGGCTACACCTTC

d_call: -
v_call: TRBV6-2/TRBV6-3
j_call: TRBJ2-2
clone_size: -
cdr3_aa: CASSRNTGELFF
cdr3_nt: TGTGCCAGCAGTCGGAACACCGGGGAGCTGTTTTTT

d_call: TRBD1
v_call: TRBV11-2
j_call: TRBJ1-3
clone_size: -
cdr3_aa: CASKTGTGAGNTIYF
cdr3_nt: TGTGCCAGCAAGACAGGGACTGGCGCTGGAAACACCATATATTTT

d_call: TRBD1
v_call: TRBV28
j_call: TRBJ1-1
clone_size: -
cdr3_aa: CASSPTTGDWNTEAFF
cdr3_nt: TGTGCCAGCAGTCCGACGACAGGGGACTGGAACACTGAAGCTTTCTTT

d_call: -
v_call: TRBV14
j_call: TRBJ1-2
clone_size: -
cdr3_aa: CASSQVRLGGGPGHKNYGYTF
cdr3_nt: TGTGCCAGCAGCCAAGTGCGGCTCGGCGGAGGTCCGGGACATAAAAACTATGGCTACACCTTC

d_call: TRBD1
v_call: TRBV2
j_call: TRBJ1-1
clone_size: -
cdr3_aa: CASRPTGDTEAFF
cdr3_nt: TGTGCCAGCAGGCCCACAGGGGACACTGAAGCTTTCTTT

d_call: -
v_call: TRBV11-2
j_call: TRBJ2-1
clone_size: -
cdr3_aa: CASRQPTSKVYNEQFF
cdr3_nt: TGTGCCAGCAGACAACCCACTAGTAAAGTCTACAATGAGCAGTTCTTC

d_call: -
v_call: TRBV11-2
j_call: TRBJ2-7
clone_size: -
cdr3_aa: CASSLGHVGLSGYEQYF
cdr3_nt: TGTGCCAGCAGCTTAGGGCACGTAGGCCTATCGGGATACGAGCAGTACTTC

d_call: TRBD1
v_call: TRBV7-9
j_call: TRBJ1-2
clone_size: -
cdr3_aa: CASSFSTGTGGYGYTF
cdr3_nt: TGTGCCAGCAGCTTCTCGACCGGGACAGGGGGCTATGGCTACACCTTC

d_call: TRBD2
v_call: TRBV19
j_call: TRBJ2-4
clone_size: -
cdr3_aa: CASSSSWLGGNIQYF
cdr3_nt: TGTGCCAGTAGTAGTAGCTGGTTGGGGGGGAACATTCAGTACTTC

d_call: -
v_call: TRBV18
j_call: TRBJ1-6
clone_size: -
cdr3_aa: CASSPQSAGTYSPLHF
cdr3_nt: TGTGCCAGCTCACCCCAATCGGCAGGGACTTATTCACCCCTCCACTTT

d_call: TRBD2
v_call: TRBV28
j_call: TRBJ2-2
clone_size: -
cdr3_aa: CASRSGGAAGELFF
cdr3_nt: TGTGCCAGCAGGTCGGGAGGGGCTGCCGGGGAGCTGTTTTTT

d_call: -
v_call: TRBV7-2
j_call: TRBJ1-1
clone_size: once
cdr3_aa: CASSRRGNTEAFF
cdr3_nt: TGTGCCAGCAGTCGCAGGGGGAACACTGAAGCTTTCTTT

d_call: TRBD1
v_call: TRBV24-1
j_call: TRBJ1-1
clone_size: -
cdr3_aa: CATRSGGMNTEAFF
cdr3_nt: TGTGCCACCAGGTCAGGGGGGATGAACACTGAAGCTTTCTTT

d_call: -
v_call: TRBV27
j_call: TRBJ2-7
clone_size: -
cdr3_aa: CASSFLEQYF
cdr3_nt: TGTGCCAGCAGTTTCCTCGAGCAGTACTTC

d_call: -
v_call: TRBV27
j_call: TRBJ1-1
clone_size: -
cdr3_aa: CASSSTGYRTEAFF
cdr3_nt: TGTGCCAGCAGCTCAACAGGCTATAGAACTGAAGCTTTCTTT

d_call: -
v_call: TRBV7-2
j_call: TRBJ2-1
clone_size: -
cdr3_aa: CASSPPSYNEQFF
cdr3_nt: TGTGCCAGCAGCCCCCCCTCGTACAATGAGCAGTTCTTC